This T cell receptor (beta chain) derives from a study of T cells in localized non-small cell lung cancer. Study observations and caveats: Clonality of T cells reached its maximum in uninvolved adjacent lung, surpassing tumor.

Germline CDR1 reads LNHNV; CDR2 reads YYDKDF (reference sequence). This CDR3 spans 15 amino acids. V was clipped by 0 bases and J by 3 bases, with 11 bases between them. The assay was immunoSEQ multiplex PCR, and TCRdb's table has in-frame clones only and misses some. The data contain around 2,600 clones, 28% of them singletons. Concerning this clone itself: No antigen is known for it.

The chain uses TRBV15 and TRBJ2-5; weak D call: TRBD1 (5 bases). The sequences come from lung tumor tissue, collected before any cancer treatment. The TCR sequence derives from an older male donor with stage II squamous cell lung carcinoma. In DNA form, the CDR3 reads TGTGCCACCAGCAGAGAGGGGCCGCCGGAAGAGACCCAGTACTTC. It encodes CATSREGPPEETQYF.